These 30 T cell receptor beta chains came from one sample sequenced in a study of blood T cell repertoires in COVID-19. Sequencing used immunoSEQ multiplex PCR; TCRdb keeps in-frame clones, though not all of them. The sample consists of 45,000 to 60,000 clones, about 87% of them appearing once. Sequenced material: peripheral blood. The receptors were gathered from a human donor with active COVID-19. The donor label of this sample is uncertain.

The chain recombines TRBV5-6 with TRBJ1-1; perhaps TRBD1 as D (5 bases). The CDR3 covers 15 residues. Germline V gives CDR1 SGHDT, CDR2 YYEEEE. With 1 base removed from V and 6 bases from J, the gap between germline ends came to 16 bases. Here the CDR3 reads CASSLRLSRVAEAFF. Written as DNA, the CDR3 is TGTGCCAGCAGCTTGCGGCTGTCCAGGGTGGCTGAAGCTTTCTTT. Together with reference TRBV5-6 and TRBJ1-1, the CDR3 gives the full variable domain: DAGVTQSPTHLIKTRGQQVTLRCSPKSGHDTVSWYQQALGQGPQFIFQYYEEEERQRGNFPDRFSGHQFPNYSSELNVNALLLGDSALYLCASSLRLSRVAEAFFGQGTRLTVV.

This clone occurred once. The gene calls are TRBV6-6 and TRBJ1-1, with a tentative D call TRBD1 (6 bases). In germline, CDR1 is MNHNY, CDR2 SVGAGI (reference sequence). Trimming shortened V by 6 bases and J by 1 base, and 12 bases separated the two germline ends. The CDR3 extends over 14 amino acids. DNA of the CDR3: TGTGCCAGCAGCCGGACAGATGGGAACACTGAAGCTTTCTTT. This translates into CASSRTDGNTEAFF.

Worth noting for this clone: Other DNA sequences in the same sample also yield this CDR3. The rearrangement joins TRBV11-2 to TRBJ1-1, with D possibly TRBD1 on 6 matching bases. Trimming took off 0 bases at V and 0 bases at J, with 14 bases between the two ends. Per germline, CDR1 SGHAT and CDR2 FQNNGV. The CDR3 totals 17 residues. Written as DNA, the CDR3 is TGTGCCAGCAGCTTAGATCGGGGGGGCGGAATGAACACTGAAGCTTTCTTT. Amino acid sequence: CASSLDRGGGMNTEAFF.

CDR3 sequence reads: CASSFQGSGNTIYF. CDR3 sequence (DNA): TGTGCCAGCAGCTTCCAGGGTTCTGGAAACACCATATATTTT. This chain connects TRBV2 to TRBJ1-3, with D possibly matching TRBD1 (5 bases). Germline loops: CDR1 SNHLY, CDR2 FYNNEI. V was trimmed by 6 bases and J by 1 base, leaving 10 bases between them. The CDR3 is 14 residues long.

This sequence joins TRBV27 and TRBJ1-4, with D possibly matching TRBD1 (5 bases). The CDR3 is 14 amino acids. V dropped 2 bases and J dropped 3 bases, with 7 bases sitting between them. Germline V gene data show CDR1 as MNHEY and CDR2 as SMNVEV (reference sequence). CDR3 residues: CASSLQGSNEKLFF. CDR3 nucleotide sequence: TGTGCCAGCAGTTTACAGGGATCTAATGAAAAACTGTTTTTT.

CDR3 amino acids: CSVRGREPEAFF. CDR3 coding DNA: TGCAGCGTCAGGGGGCGGGAACCTGAAGCTTTCTTT. The chain couples TRBV29-1 to TRBJ1-1; 8 nucleotides line up with TRBD1. This CDR3 is built from 12 residues. CDR1 and CDR2 (germline): SQVTM, ANQGSEA. V gave up 6 bases and J gave up 6 bases; unmatched junction bases: 6.

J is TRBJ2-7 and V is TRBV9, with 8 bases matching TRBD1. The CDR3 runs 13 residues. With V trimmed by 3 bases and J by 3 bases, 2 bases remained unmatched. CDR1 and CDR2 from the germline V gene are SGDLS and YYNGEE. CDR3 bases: TGTGCCAGCAGCGATACAGGGGGCTACGAGCAGTACTTC. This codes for CASSDTGGYEQYF.

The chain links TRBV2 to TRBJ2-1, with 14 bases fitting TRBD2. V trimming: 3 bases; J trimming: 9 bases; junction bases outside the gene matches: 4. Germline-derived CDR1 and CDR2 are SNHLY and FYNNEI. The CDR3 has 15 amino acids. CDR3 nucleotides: TGTGCCAGCAGTGAGACTAGCGGGGGGGCGTTTGAGCAGTTCTTC. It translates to CASSETSGGAFEQFF.

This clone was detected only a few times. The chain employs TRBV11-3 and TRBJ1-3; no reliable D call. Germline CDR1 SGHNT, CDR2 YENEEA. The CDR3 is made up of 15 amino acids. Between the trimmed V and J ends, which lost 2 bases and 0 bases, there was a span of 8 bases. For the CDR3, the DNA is TGTGCCAGCAGCTTAACAGACTACTCTGGAAACACCATATATTTT. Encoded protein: CASSLTDYSGNTIYF.

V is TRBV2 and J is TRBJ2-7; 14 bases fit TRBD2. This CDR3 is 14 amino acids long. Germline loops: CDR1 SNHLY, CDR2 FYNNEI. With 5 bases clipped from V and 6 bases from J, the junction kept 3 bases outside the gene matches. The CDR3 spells CASSRGTSGGEQYF. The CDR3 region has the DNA TGTGCCAGCAGTCGCGGGACTAGCGGGGGCGAGCAGTACTTC.

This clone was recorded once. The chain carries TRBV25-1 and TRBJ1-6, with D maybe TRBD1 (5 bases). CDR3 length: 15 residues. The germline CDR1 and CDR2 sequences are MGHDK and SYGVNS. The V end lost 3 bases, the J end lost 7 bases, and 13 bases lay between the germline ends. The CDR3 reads CASSEMLGANSPLHF. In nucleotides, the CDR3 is TGTGCCAGCAGTGAGATGTTAGGGGCAAATTCACCCCTCCACTTT. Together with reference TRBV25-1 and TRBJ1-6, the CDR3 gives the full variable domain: EADIYQTPRYLVIGTGKKITLECSQTMGHDKMYWYQQDPGMELHLIHYSYGVNSTEKGDLSSESTVSRIRTEHFPLTLESARPSHTSQYLCASSEMLGANSPLHFGNGTRLTVT.

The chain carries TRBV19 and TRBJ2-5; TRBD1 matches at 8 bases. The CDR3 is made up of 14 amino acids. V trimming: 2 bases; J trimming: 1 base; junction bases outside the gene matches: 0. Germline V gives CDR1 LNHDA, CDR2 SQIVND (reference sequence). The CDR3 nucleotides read TGTGCCAGTAGTATAACAGGGGGCCAAGAGACCCAGTACTTC. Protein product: CASSITGGQETQYF. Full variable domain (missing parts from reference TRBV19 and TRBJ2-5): DGGITQSPKYLFRKEGQNVTLSCEQNLNHDAMYWYRQDPGQGLRLIYYSQIVNDFQKGDIAEGYSVSREKKESFPLTVTSAQKNPTAFYLCASSITGGQETQYFGPGTRLLVL.

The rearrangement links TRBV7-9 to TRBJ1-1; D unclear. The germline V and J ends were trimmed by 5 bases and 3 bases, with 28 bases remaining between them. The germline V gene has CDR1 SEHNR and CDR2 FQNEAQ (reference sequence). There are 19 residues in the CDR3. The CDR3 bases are TGTGCCAGCAGCCCCGCGGCGGGGAGGGCCGGCCTGTTATACACTGAAGCTTTCTTT. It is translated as CASSPAAGRAGLLYTEAFF.

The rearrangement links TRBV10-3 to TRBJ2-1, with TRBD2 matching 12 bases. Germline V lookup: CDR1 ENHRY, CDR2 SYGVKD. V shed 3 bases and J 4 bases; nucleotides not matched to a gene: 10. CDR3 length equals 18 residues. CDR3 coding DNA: TGTGCCATCAGTGATCCTCGGGCTAGCGGGAGGGCGTACAATGAGCAGTTCTTC. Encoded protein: CAISDPRASGRAYNEQFF.

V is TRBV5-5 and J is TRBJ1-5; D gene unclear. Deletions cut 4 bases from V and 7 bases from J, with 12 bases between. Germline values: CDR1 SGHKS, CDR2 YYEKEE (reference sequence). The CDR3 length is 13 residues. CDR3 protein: CASSLHSSQPQHF. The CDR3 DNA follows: TGTGCCAGCAGCCTCCATAGTAGCCAGCCCCAGCATTTT.

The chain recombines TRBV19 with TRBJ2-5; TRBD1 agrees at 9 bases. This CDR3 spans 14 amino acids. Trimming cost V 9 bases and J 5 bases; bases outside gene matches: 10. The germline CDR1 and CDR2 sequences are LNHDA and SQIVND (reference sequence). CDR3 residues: CASKDRGKGETQYF. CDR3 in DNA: TGTGCCAGCAAGGACAGGGGAAAGGGGGAGACCCAGTACTTC.

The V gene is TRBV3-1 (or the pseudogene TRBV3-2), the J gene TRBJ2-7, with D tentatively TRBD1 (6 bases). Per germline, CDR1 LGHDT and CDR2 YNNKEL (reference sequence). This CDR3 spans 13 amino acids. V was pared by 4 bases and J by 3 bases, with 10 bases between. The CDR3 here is CASSPGVSYEQYF. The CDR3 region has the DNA TGTGCCAGCAGCCCAGGGGTAAGCTACGAGCAGTACTTC.

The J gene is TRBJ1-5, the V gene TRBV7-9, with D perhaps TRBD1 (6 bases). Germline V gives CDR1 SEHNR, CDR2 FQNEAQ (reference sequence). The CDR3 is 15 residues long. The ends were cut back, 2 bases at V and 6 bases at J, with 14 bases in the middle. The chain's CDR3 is CASSLHGQLGQPQHF. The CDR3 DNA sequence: TGTGCCAGCAGCTTACATGGACAGCTAGGTCAGCCCCAGCATTTT.

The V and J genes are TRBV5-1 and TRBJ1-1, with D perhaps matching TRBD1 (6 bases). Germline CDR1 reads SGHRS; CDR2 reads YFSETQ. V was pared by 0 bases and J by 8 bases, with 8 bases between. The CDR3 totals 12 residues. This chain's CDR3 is CASSLGGPEAFF. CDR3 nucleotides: TGCGCCAGCAGCTTGGGGGGGCCCGAAGCTTTCTTT.

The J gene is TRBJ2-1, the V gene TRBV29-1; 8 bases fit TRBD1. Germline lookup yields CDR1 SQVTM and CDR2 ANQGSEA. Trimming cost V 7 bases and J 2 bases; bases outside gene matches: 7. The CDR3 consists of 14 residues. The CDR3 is CSATRQGTYNEQFF. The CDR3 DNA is TGCAGCGCAACAAGACAGGGGACCTACAATGAGCAGTTCTTC.

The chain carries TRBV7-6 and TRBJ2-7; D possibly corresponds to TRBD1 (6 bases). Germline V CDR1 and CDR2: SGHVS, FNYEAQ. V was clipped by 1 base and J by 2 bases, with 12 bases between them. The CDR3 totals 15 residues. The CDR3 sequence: CASSLGRQDAYEQYF. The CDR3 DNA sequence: TGTGCCAGCAGCTTAGGAAGACAGGATGCCTACGAGCAGTACTTC.

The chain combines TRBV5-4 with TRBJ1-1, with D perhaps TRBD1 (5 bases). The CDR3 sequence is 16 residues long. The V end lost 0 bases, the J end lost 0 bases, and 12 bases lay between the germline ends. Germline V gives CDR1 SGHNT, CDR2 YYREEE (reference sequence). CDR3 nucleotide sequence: TGTGCCAGCAGCTTGGGGGGGAGGCCCTTGAACACTGAAGCTTTCTTT. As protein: CASSLGGRPLNTEAFF.

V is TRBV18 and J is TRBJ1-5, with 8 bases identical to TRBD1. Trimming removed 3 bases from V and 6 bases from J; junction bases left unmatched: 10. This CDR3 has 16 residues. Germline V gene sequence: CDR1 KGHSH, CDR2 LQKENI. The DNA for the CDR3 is TGTGCCAGCTCACCCCCCGGGACAGGTCTGTTTCAGCCCCAGCATTTT. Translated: CASSPPGTGLFQPQHF.

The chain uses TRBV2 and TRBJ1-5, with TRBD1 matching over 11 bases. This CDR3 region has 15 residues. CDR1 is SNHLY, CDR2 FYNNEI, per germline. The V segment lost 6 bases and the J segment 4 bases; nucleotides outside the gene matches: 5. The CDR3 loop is CASRGTGGWNQPQHF. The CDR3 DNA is TGTGCCAGCAGGGGGACAGGGGGTTGGAATCAGCCCCAGCATTTT.

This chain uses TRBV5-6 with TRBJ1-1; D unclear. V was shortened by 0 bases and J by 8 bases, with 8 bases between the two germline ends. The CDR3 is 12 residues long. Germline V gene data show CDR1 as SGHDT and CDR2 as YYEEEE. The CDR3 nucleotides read TGTGCCAGCAGCTTGGGGCAGAGGGAAGCTTTCTTT. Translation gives CASSLGQREAFF. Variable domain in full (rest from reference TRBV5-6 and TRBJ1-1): DAGVTQSPTHLIKTRGQQVTLRCSPKSGHDTVSWYQQALGQGPQFIFQYYEEEERQRGNFPDRFSGHQFPNYSSELNVNALLLGDSALYLCASSLGQREAFFGQGTRLTVV.

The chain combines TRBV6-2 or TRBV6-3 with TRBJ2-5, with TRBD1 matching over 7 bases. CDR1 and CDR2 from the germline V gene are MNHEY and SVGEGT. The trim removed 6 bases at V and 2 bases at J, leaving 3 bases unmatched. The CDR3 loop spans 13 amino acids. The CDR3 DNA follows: TGTGCCAGCAGCCGGGACAGACAAGAGACCCAGTACTTC. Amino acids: CASSRDRQETQYF.

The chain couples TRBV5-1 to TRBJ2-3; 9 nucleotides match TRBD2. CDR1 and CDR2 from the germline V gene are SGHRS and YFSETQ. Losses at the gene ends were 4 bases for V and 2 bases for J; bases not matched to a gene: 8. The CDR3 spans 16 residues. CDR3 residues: CASSPKAGGATDTQYF. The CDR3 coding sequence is TGCGCCAGCAGCCCGAAAGCGGGAGGCGCCACAGATACGCAGTATTTT. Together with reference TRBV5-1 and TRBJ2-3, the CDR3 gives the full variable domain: KAGVTQTPRYLIKTRGQQVTLSCSPISGHRSVSWYQQTPGQGLQFLFEYFSETQRNKGNFPGRFSGRQFSNSRSEMNVSTLELGDSALYLCASSPKAGGATDTQYFGPGTRLTVL.

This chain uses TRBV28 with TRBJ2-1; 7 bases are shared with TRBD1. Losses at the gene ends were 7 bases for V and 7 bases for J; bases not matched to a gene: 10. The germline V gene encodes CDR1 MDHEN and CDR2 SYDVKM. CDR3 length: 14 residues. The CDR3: CASTGGDFGNEQFF. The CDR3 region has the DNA TGTGCCAGCACAGGGGGAGATTTTGGTAATGAGCAGTTCTTC.

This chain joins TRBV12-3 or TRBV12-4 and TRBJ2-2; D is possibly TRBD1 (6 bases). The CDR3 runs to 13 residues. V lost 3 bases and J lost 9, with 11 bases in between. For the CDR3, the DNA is TGTGCCAGCAGTTTGAGTCAGGGGCGGGAGCTGTTTTTT. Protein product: CASSLSQGRELFF.

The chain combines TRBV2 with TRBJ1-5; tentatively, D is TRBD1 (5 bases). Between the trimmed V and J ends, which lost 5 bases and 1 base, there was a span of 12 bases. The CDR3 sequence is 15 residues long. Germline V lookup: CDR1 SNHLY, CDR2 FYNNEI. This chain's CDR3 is CASSSREGSNQPQHF. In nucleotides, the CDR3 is TGTGCCAGCAGTTCACGGGAGGGGAGCAATCAGCCCCAGCATTTT.